The present entry profiles one T cell receptor beta chain with its context. A read error may account for a junction end that differs from germline. CDR1 is SGHNT, CDR2 YENEEA, per germline. This CDR3 comprises 13 residues. This table comes from immunoSEQ multiplex PCR, and its TCRdb copy is limited to in-frame clones, with some not included. The profile shows fewer than 85,000 clones, about 90% of them singletons. This entry is derived from a study of glioma-infiltrating T cells after dendritic cell vaccination. This clonotype was sampled from a human donor with glioblastoma. The sample consisted of blood, taken before dendritic cell vaccination. V and J are TRBV11-3 and TRBJ2-3; 7 nucleotides agree with TRBD2. The CDR3 DNA reads as TGTGCCAGCAGTTTAGCGGGTTCAGATACGCAGTATTTT. Amino acids: CASSLAGSDTQYF.